The TCR beta chain under discussion was sequenced for a study of cytomegalovirus exposure and HLA in healthy donors. Study background: The 120 validation repertoires were produced on the same platform as the 550 to 700 repertoires of the first cohort. This was reported in a later analysis. Points from the study as a whole: The study recorded 150 to 200 TCR beta chains that were cytomegalovirus-associated. A later analysis found first-cohort TCR clusters tended to co-occur in the 90 to 150 validation repertoires.

The V gene end was trimmed by 1 base and the J gene end by 5 bases; junction bases not matched to a gene: 3. Germline V gene data show CDR1 as SGHTA and CDR2 as FQGTGA. This CDR3 spans 15 amino acids. Repertoires were generated with immunoSEQ multiplex PCR, while TCRdb's copy carries only in-frame clones and drops some. The sample shows tens of thousands of clones, approximately 84% of them seen only once. This clone occurred once. Its antigen is still unknown. This TCR derives from a woman under 30 in good health and CMV-seropositive. The rearrangement uses TRBV7-3 and TRBJ2-2; the match to TRBD2 covers 8 bases. Sequenced material: PBMCs. CDR3 sequence reads: CASSLNGGVTGELFF. CDR3 in DNA: TGTGCCAGCAGCTTAAACGGGGGGGTTACCGGGGAGCTGTTTTTT.